These 11 T cell receptor beta chains originate from one sample sequenced in a study of long-term antiretroviral therapy in people with HIV. immunoSEQ v3.0 was run at survey level. This table comes from immunoSEQ multiplex PCR, and its TCRdb copy is limited to in-frame clones, with some not included. The sample lists about 25,000 clones, around 86% occurring once. The specimen comprised unsorted PBMCs, sampled 1.2 years after starting antiretroviral therapy. The source is a man aged 45-65 years with HIV.

The rearrangement joins TRBV30 to TRBJ2-3; 11 bases map to TRBD2. There are 16 residues in the CDR3. V trimming: 0 bases; J trimming: 2 bases; junction bases outside the gene matches: 4. CDR1 is GTSNPN, CDR2 SVGIG, per germline (reference sequence). The DNA for the CDR3 is TGTGCCTGGAGTGTTCTAGCGGGGGGTCACACAGATACGCAGTATTTT. Protein product: CAWSVLAGGHTDTQYF.

The chain combines TRBV9 with TRBJ2-1; no reliable D call. The germline V and J ends were trimmed by 5 bases and 4 bases, with 16 bases remaining between them. This CDR3 has 15 residues. Germline loops: CDR1 SGDLS, CDR2 YYNGEE. The CDR3 loop reads CASSPFAPHYNEQFF. CDR3 nucleotides: TGTGCCAGCAGTCCATTTGCCCCCCATTACAATGAGCAGTTCTTC.

This rearrangement joins TRBV11-2 to TRBJ2-1; D gene uncertain. The germline V and J ends were trimmed by 5 bases and 6 bases, with 17 bases remaining between them. CDR1 is SGHAT, CDR2 FQNNGV, per germline. The CDR3 is 15 residues long. This CDR3 reads CASSPFGEVSNEQFF. DNA for the CDR3: TGTGCCAGCAGCCCTTTCGGTGAGGTAAGCAATGAGCAGTTCTTC.

The chain carries TRBV28 and TRBJ1-2; no reliable D call. The germline V gene has CDR1 MDHEN and CDR2 SYDVKM. CDR3 size: 11 residues. Trimming left V 4 bases short and J 8 bases short, with 8 bases between. CDR3 DNA sequence: TGTGCCAGCAGTTCGGGTAGGGGCTACACCTTC. Its translation is CASSSGRGYTF.

The chain's CDR3 is CASSSTRDRGLTNEKLFF. CDR3 DNA: TGTGCCAGCAGCTCAACGAGGGACAGGGGATTAACTAATGAAAAACTGTTTTTT. This rearrangement joins TRBV5-5 to TRBJ1-4, with 10 bases aligning to TRBD1. The V gene end was trimmed by 3 bases and the J gene end by 1 base; junction bases not matched to a gene: 9. Per germline, CDR1 SGHKS and CDR2 YYEKEE (reference sequence). The CDR3 has 18 amino acids.

The rearrangement joins TRBV18 to TRBJ1-5, with TRBD1 identical over 12 bases. The junction had 3 bases not matched to a gene; V was cut back by 5 bases and J by 7 bases. CDR1 is KGHSH, CDR2 LQKENI, per germline. The CDR3 length is 14 residues. The CDR3 coding sequence is TGTGCCAGCTCAGCGGGACAGGGGGCCCAGCCCCAGCATTTT. It codes for CASSAGQGAQPQHF.

The V and J genes are TRBV18 and TRBJ1-4, with 8 positions matching TRBD1. Looked up from germline, CDR1 is KGHSH and CDR2 is LQKENI. V shed 6 bases and J 7 bases; nucleotides not matched to a gene: 7. The CDR3 consists of 14 residues. In DNA, the CDR3 is TGTGCCAGCTCCGGACAGGGAAATACTGAAAAACTGTTTTTT. Encoded protein: CASSGQGNTEKLFF. The full variable domain, rest sourced from reference TRBV18 and TRBJ1-4, is NAGVMQNPRHLVRRRGQEARLRCSPMKGHSHVYWYRQLPEEGLKFMVYLQKENIIDESGMPKERFSAEFPKEGPSILRIQQVVRGDSAAYFCASSGQGNTEKLFFGSGTQLSVL.

This clone has just a few counts. The chain recombines TRBV6-5 with TRBJ1-4, with a possible D match to TRBD1 (6 bases). The CDR3 totals 14 residues. CDR1 is MNHEY and CDR2 is SVGAGI in the germline V gene. V was trimmed by 5 bases and J by 3 bases, leaving 10 bases between them. CDR3 bases: TGTGCCAGCAGTAGACAGGAATCTAATGAAAAACTGTTTTTT. Protein: CASSRQESNEKLFF.

This sequence joins TRBV28 and TRBJ1-1; the D is unclear. Germline lookup yields CDR1 MDHEN and CDR2 SYDVKM. V was clipped by 7 bases and J by 0 bases, with 12 bases between them. The CDR3 spans 14 residues. The CDR3 sequence is CASIRNPMNTEAFF. In DNA form, the CDR3 reads TGTGCCAGCATCAGGAACCCCATGAACACTGAAGCTTTCTTT. Combining the CDR3 with reference TRBV28 and TRBJ1-1 gives the whole variable domain DVKVTQSSRYLVKRTGEKVFLECVQDMDHENMFWYRQDPGLGLRLIYFSYDVKMKEKGDIPEGYSVSREKKERFSLILESASTNQTSMYLCASIRNPMNTEAFFGQGTRLTVV.

This sequence joins TRBV11-1 and TRBJ2-7; TRBD2 aligns across 7 bases. The CDR3 loop spans 14 amino acids. Germline V gives CDR1 SGHAT, CDR2 FQDESV (reference sequence). The junction had 4 bases not matched to a gene; V was cut back by 2 bases and J by 3 bases. The DNA of the CDR3 is TGTGCCAGCAGCTTATGGGCGGGGGACTACGAGCAGTACTTC. Its translation is CASSLWAGDYEQYF. Full variable domain (remainder filled in from reference TRBV11-1 and TRBJ2-7): EAEVAQSPRYKITEKSQAVAFWCDPISGHATLYWYRQILGQGPELLVQFQDESVVDDSQLPKDRFSAERLKGVDSTLKIQPAELGDSAMYLCASSLWAGDYEQYFGPGTRLTVT.

CDR3 coding DNA: TGTGCCAGCAGCTTGGCCTCGGACGGCGCCCCCTCCTATGGCTACACCTTC. Translating it yields CASSLASDGAPSYGYTF. The chain links TRBV5-6 to TRBJ1-2, with D uncertain. The CDR3 runs 17 residues. The germline CDR1 and CDR2 sequences are SGHDT and YYEEEE. V shed 0 bases and J shed 4 bases, with 19 bases lying between them.